This T cell receptor beta chain stems from a study of early T cells in non-severe SARS-CoV-2 infection. This CDR3 region has 15 residues. V lost 0 bases and J 2 bases, leaving 8 bases between the germline ends. CDR1 and CDR2 (germline): MNHEY, SMNVEV (reference sequence). This clonotype came up many times. From the 5' RACE reads, TCRdb called clonotypes with MiXCR, one entry per CDR3 protein. The profile shows some 50,000 distinct CDR3 sequences, around 8.4% of them singletons. The sample was whole blood. This TCR derives from an adult who was a healthcare worker with PCR-confirmed SARS-CoV-2 infection or an uninfected control (not recorded which). The chain carries TRBV27 and TRBJ2-1; D possibly corresponds to TRBD2 (5 bases). The CDR3 region has the DNA TGTGCCAGCAGTTTATCGAGCGGCGCCTACAATGAGCAGTTCTTC. This encodes CASSLSSGAYNEQFF.